This T cell receptor (beta chain) was found in a study of blood T cell repertoires in COVID-19. Study-level background: Sources were T cells, B-cell-depleted T cells, or PBMCs; the material itself was cDNA or gDNA.

Original processing methods: Scientists estimated how many nucleated cells there were by amplifying reference gene primers. Clones were read by immunoSEQ multiplex PCR, and TCRdb kept only the in-frame ones, dropping some. V, J and clone size are taken as reported in that table, and D and trimming were inferred from the DNA itself. The top ten hold less than 9.5% of the sample, which has about 170,000 clones, about 80% seen once. This clone has only one observation. Sample: peripheral blood. This TCR was sampled from a man aged 55 to 69 with acute or convalescent COVID-19.

CDR3 residues: CATGHSATNEKLFF. In nucleotides, the CDR3 is TGTGCCACAGGACATTCTGCAACTAATGAAAAACTGTTTTTT. The V call is TRBV10-3, the J call TRBJ1-4; possible D gene TRBD1, 5 bases. V was shortened by 10 bases and J by 0 bases, with 12 bases between the two germline ends. CDR3 length equals 14 residues. Per the germline V gene, CDR1 is ENHRY and CDR2 is SYGVKD.